Given below is one T cell receptor beta chain in context. Its target is unknown. In TCRdb, the RT-PCR reads were re-called with MiXCR into one record per CDR3 protein. Altogether over 650,000 distinct CDR3 sequences are present, around a sixth being singletons, with the ten largest covering roughly 11%. This sample stems from a study of response to subunit inactivated influenza vaccine. Whole-study results and caveats: It was suggested by the authors that few new T cells are recruited by each seasonal influenza vaccination.

This CDR3 comprises 15 residues. Trimming left V 4 bases short and J 1 base short, with 13 bases between. CDR1 is MNHEY and CDR2 is SVGAGI in the germline V gene. Here the sequenced sample was PBMCs from blood, taken around 5 days after vaccination. The genes are TRBV6-5 and TRBJ2-5; TRBD1 is a possible D gene (5 bases). This sequence originates from a man over 45 who received an inactivated influenza vaccine. CDR3 in amino acids: CASSLAGWVQETQYF. The DNA of the CDR3 is TGTGCCAGCAGTTTGGCAGGGTGGGTCCAAGAGACCCAGTACTTC.